This T cell receptor (beta chain) appears in the sequencing data of a study of blood T cell repertoires in COVID-19. Study-wide context: Collection of acute and convalescent COVID-19 samples took place in the United States, Italy and Spain. Sources were T cells, B-cell-depleted T cells, or PBMCs; the material itself was cDNA or gDNA.

This CDR3 comprises 14 residues. Germline assignment: CDR1 MNHEY and CDR2 SVGAGI. Trimming shortened V by 2 bases and J by 4 bases, and 11 bases separated the two germline ends. Under the authors' procedure: The assay estimated nucleated cells by amplifying reference gene primers. Generated by immunoSEQ multiplex PCR, the TCRdb table keeps only in-frame clones and is missing some. V and J calls and clone size are those listed in that table; D and trimming were worked out from the DNA. Counted here are under 200,000 clones, about 90% occurring once; the ten biggest clones make up around 2.3%. This TCR came from a man aged 40-49 years with active or convalescent COVID-19. The genes are TRBV6-5 and TRBJ1-2, with unresolved D. Sequences were obtained from peripheral blood. CDR3 sequence: CASSYGVVGYGYTF. The CDR3 DNA reads as TGTGCCAGCAGTTACGGAGTTGTGGGCTATGGCTACACCTTC.